These 4 T cell receptor beta chains originate from one sample sequenced in a study of T cells in Graves' hyperthyroidism and ophthalmopathy. Amplification of TCR beta CDR3 regions was performed using RNA transcripts as template. Primed by the HTBI set, a first-round RT-PCR was run on the TCR CDR3. A single record per CDR3 protein comes from TCRdb applying MiXCR to the multiplex PCR reads. The table has hundreds of thousands of distinct CDR3 sequences, approximately 19% seen once. Sequenced material: blood. These receptor sequences come from a woman aged 50 to 60 with Graves' hyperthyroidism that later progressed to Graves' ophthalmopathy.

This clonotype was found a few times. The chain links TRBV6-2 or TRBV6-3 to TRBJ1-4, with a possible D match to TRBD1 (5 bases). The CDR3 contains 16 residues. V lost 2 bases to trimming and J lost 0 bases, with 10 bases between them. Germline assignment: CDR1 MNHEY and CDR2 SVGEGT. The CDR3 loop is CASSYLGTATNEKLFF. The CDR3 coding sequence is TGTGCCAGCAGTTACCTTGGGACGGCAACTAATGAAAAACTGTTTTTT.

This clonotype was counted at least ten times. V is TRBV12-3 or TRBV12-4 and J is TRBJ1-6; no reliable D call. V was pared by 3 bases and J by 7 bases, with 10 bases between. CDR3 length equals 14 residues. Here the CDR3 DNA reads TGTGCCAGCAGTTTTGGGGAGAGGAATTCACCCCTCCACTTT. This translates into CASSFGERNSPLHF.

This clonotype was seen only a few times. It may be a read error: a sequence one base away is much more abundant. The CDR3 here is CSAVGGGRTEAFF. DNA of the CDR3: TGCAGTGCTGTGGGGGGAGGGAGGACTGAAGCTTTCTTT. V and J are TRBV20-1 and TRBJ1-1, with D possibly matching TRBD1 (5 bases). This CDR3 has 13 amino acids. Germline-derived CDR1 and CDR2 are DFQATT and SNEGSKA (reference sequence). The ends were cut back, 5 bases at V and 5 bases at J, with 15 bases in the middle.

This clonotype was seen many times. The junction and the germline gene differ at one end; a read error may be behind it. The chain is built from TRBV2 and TRBJ2-4, with 7 positions matching TRBD1. Germline CDR1 SNHLY, CDR2 FYNNEI. The CDR3 consists of 13 residues. The CDR3 DNA is TGTGCCAGCAGCGAAGACAGGGTCAACATTCAGTACTTC. Residues: CASSEDRVNIQYF.